This TCR beta chain came from a study of T-cell memory formation after mild COVID-19. TCRdb reprocessed the 5' RACE reads via MiXCR and lists one record per CDR3 protein. The table lists roughly 610,000 distinct CDR3 sequences, roughly 17% of them singletons, with roughly 8.2% in the top ten. Study results and caveats: There were some responding clones in pre-infection memory, which suggested that cross-reactive memory had joined. Largely, contracting CD4+ clones fell within CM and EM, and contracting CD8+ clones within EMRA.

Turning to this clonotype: The antigen is unknown.

The receptor comes from an adult woman who had mild COVID-19 (a few samples of this study predate the infection). Cell type and time point are not known. The sample was PBMCs or a T cell subset sorted from them (not recorded which).

The CDR3 nucleotides read TGTGCCAGCAGTTCCAGCAGGGGAGGTCAGCCCCAGCATTTT. Translating gives CASSSSRGGQPQHF. This chain joins TRBV12-3 or TRBV12-4 and TRBJ1-5, with a weak D call TRBD1 (6 bases). V was clipped by 4 bases and J by 6 bases, with 13 bases between them. The CDR3 runs to 14 residues.